One and the same sample provided the 14 T cell receptor beta chains below, sequenced in a study of OX40 agonist ivuxolimab in advanced cancers. The protocol was immunoSEQ multiplex PCR, while the TCRdb copy is restricted to in-frame clones and leaves out a portion. The data hold about 72,000 clones, with 80% to 90% observed a single time. Here the sequenced sample was CD4+ or CD8+ T cells sorted from blood, taken in a trial of the OX40 agonist ivuxolimab. The source of these receptors is an adult with an advanced solid tumor such as melanoma, head and neck, liver or kidney cancer.

The chain carries TRBV30 and TRBJ2-4, with TRBD1 identical over 8 bases. Germline CDR1 reads GTSNPN; CDR2 reads SVGIG (reference sequence). CDR3 size: 15 residues. V was pared by 4 bases and J by 5 bases, with 10 bases of the junction left unmatched. The CDR3 sequence is CAWNPAGGGQNIQYF. The CDR3 DNA sequence: TGTGCCTGGAATCCGGCAGGGGGCGGCCAAAACATTCAGTACTTC.

This rearrangement joins TRBV5-6 to TRBJ1-5; TRBD1 aligns across 9 bases. J gave up 7 bases and V 5 bases, and 10 bases lay outside the gene matches. This CDR3 has 15 amino acids. Germline V gene sequence: CDR1 SGHDT, CDR2 YYEEEE. In DNA form, the CDR3 reads TGTGCCAGCAGTCAAGGGACAGGGTATGGACAGCCCCAGCATTTT. Amino acid sequence: CASSQGTGYGQPQHF.

The chain combines TRBV25-1 with TRBJ1-4; D is unresolved. CDR3 length equals 16 residues. Trimming pared 3 bases from V and 0 bases from J, leaving 11 bases between. Germline CDR1 and CDR2: MGHDK and SYGVNS. As DNA, the CDR3 is TGTGCCAGCAGTGACTCGGCCATCCCAACTAATGAAAAACTGTTTTTT. Protein product: CASSDSAIPTNEKLFF.

This chain connects TRBV7-3 to TRBJ1-6, with D uncertain. The CDR3 has 13 residues. With 6 bases removed from V and 10 bases from J, the gap between germline ends came to 13 bases. CDR1 is SGHTA, CDR2 FQGTGA, per germline. CDR3 amino acids: CASRDLARSPLHF. In DNA, the CDR3 is TGTGCCAGCAGGGATCTGGCTAGGTCACCCCTCCACTTT.

This rearrangement joins TRBV11-2 to TRBJ2-1; 7 bases align to TRBD2. Looked up from germline, CDR1 is SGHAT and CDR2 is FQNNGV. V lost 0 bases to trimming and J lost 4 bases; unmatched junction nucleotides: 9. The CDR3 runs to 17 residues. For the CDR3, the DNA is TGTGCCAGCAGCTTAGATCCGGGAAGCGGGACTTACAATGAGCAGTTCTTC. Encoded protein: CASSLDPGSGTYNEQFF. Full variable domain (outside the CDR3, taken from reference TRBV11-2 and TRBJ2-1): EAGVAQSPRYKIIEKRQSVAFWCNPISGHATLYWYQQILGQGPKLLIQFQNNGVVDDSQLPKDRFSAERLKGVDSTLKIQPAKLEDSAVYLCASSLDPGSGTYNEQFFGPGTRLTVL.

The CDR3 sequence is CASSPARVGNEKLFF. The CDR3 region has the DNA TGTGCCAGCAGCCCCGCGCGGGTGGGTAATGAAAAACTGTTTTTT. This rearrangement joins TRBV7-8 to TRBJ1-4; D remains ambiguous. V was shortened by 5 bases and J by 4 bases, with 14 bases between the two germline ends. Per the germline V gene, CDR1 is SGHVS and CDR2 is FQNEAQ. This CDR3 is built from 15 residues.

The chain uses TRBV10-1 and TRBJ1-4; D gene ambiguous. Trimming shortened V by 7 bases and J by 1 base, and 13 bases separated the two germline ends. Germline-derived CDR1 and CDR2 are WNHNN and SYGVQD (reference sequence). The length of the CDR3 is 15 residues. CDR3 region: CASTSTLGTNEKLFF. The CDR3 coding sequence is TGCGCCAGCACCTCGACCTTGGGAACTAATGAAAAACTGTTTTTT.

V and J are TRBV7-9 and TRBJ1-1, with no clear D. V lost 4 bases and J 4 bases, leaving 7 bases between the germline ends. CDR3 length equals 12 residues. Germline assignment: CDR1 SEHNR and CDR2 FQNEAQ (reference sequence). Here the CDR3 reads CASSSSGTEAFF. Here the CDR3 DNA reads TGTGCCAGCAGCTCCTCGGGCACTGAAGCTTTCTTT.

This chain joins TRBV9 and TRBJ2-1, with TRBD2 identical over 11 bases. The CDR3 contains 15 residues. Trimming removed 4 bases from V and 4 bases from J; junction bases left unmatched: 4. Germline loops: CDR1 SGDLS, CDR2 YYNGEE. CDR3: CASSLRLAGYNEQFF. DNA of the CDR3: TGTGCCAGCAGCCTAAGACTAGCGGGATACAATGAGCAGTTCTTC.

This sequence joins TRBV11-3 and TRBJ2-7, with 12 bases identical to TRBD2. The germline V gene encodes CDR1 SGHNT and CDR2 YENEEA. CDR3 length: 15 amino acids. V was clipped by 5 bases and J by 2 bases; unmatched bases: 4. The CDR3 region has the DNA TGTGCCAGCAGCGTTGGACTAGCGGGAACCTACGAGCAGTACTTC. Translation: CASSVGLAGTYEQYF.

The chain combines TRBV5-1 with TRBJ2-1, with D tentatively TRBD1 or TRBD2 (6 bases each). Germline assignment: CDR1 SGHRS and CDR2 YFSETQ. The CDR3 consists of 15 residues. V shed 4 bases and J shed 10 bases, with 21 bases lying between them. The CDR3 nucleotides read TGCGCCAGCAGCGAACTGGGGGGCGCCAACTGGGAGCAGTTCTTC. Amino acids: CASSELGGANWEQFF. Complete variable domain (other parts from reference TRBV5-1 and TRBJ2-1): KAGVTQTPRYLIKTRGQQVTLSCSPISGHRSVSWYQQTPGQGLQFLFEYFSETQRNKGNFPGRFSGRQFSNSRSEMNVSTLELGDSALYLCASSELGGANWEQFFGPGTRLTVL.

This chain uses TRBV18 with TRBJ2-1, with TRBD2 matching 13 bases. The junction had 0 bases not matched to a gene; V was cut back by 3 bases and J by 7 bases. Germline CDR1 is KGHSH and CDR2 is LQKENI. The CDR3 contains 14 residues. The CDR3 region has the DNA TGTGCCAGCTCACCGACTAGCGGGAGGAATGAGCAGTTCTTC. Its protein product is CASSPTSGRNEQFF.

The chain joins TRBV5-1 to TRBJ1-5; D uncertain. The V and J ends lost 0 bases and 3 bases respectively, with 4 bases between them. CDR3 length equals 13 residues. Germline CDR1 and CDR2: SGHRS and YFSETQ. CDR3 sequence reads: CASSLDVNQPQHF. The CDR3 DNA is TGCGCCAGCAGCTTGGACGTCAATCAGCCCCAGCATTTT.

V gene TRBV30 combines with J gene TRBJ1-1; D may be TRBD1 (5 bases). Per the germline V gene, CDR1 is GTSNPN and CDR2 is SVGIG (reference sequence). V was trimmed by 3 bases and J by 1 base, leaving 9 bases between them. The CDR3 has 13 residues. CDR3: CAWRSRGNTEAFF. In nucleotides, the CDR3 is TGTGCCTGGAGATCAAGGGGGAACACTGAAGCTTTCTTT.